Detailed here is one T cell receptor beta chain. Its specificity is unknown. Use of 60 Vbeta and 13 Jbeta primers characterized the PCR. TCRdb's copy holds only in-frame clones and misses some; the assay was immunoSEQ multiplex PCR. In the table there are around 68,000 clones, around 86% of which are singletons. These data belong to a study of cytomegalovirus exposure and HLA in healthy donors. Regarding the study as a whole: Association of a missense DCLRE1C variant with TCR beta V- and J-gene trimming was reported in a later analysis. The authors enumerated over 150 TCR beta chains as linked to cytomegalovirus.

The material sequenced was PBMCs. This TCR came from a female donor in good health and CMV-seronegative.

The CDR3 loop is CASSREGTSGTYEQYF. CDR3 coding DNA: TGTGCCAGTAGCCGCGAGGGGACTAGCGGGACCTACGAGCAGTACTTC. This rearrangement joins TRBV19 to TRBJ2-7; TRBD2 matches 13 bases. CDR3 length equals 16 residues. The germline V gene has CDR1 LNHDA and CDR2 SQIVND (reference sequence). The V segment lost 6 bases and the J segment 2 bases; nucleotides outside the gene matches: 7.